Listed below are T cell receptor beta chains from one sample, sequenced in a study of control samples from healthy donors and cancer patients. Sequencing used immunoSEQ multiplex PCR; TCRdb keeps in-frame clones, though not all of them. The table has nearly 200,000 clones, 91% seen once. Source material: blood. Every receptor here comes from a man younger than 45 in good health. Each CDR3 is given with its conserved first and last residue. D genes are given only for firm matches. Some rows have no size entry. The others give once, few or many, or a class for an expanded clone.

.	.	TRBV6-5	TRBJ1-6	TGTGCCAGCAGCCACCGAAGCTCCTATAATTCACCCCTCCACTTT	CASSHRSSYNSPLHF
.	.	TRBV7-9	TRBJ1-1	TGTGCCAGCAGCGAGGGGTCCACTGAAGCTTTCTTT	CASSEGSTEAFF
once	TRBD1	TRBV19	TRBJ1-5	TGTGCCAGTAAAGGACAGGGGGATGGTCCGCCCCAGCATTTT	CASKGQGDGPPQHF
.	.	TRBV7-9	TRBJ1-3	TGTGCCAGCAGCTCCCCCGGCGGAAACACCATATATTTT	CASSSPGGNTIYF
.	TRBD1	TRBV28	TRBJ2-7	TGTGCCAGCCTCGGTGGGGGACAGGGGGACGAGCAGTACTTC	CASLGGGQGDEQYF
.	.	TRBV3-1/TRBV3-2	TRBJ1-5	TGTGCCAGCAGCCAGAGGACAGTCCCGGTTCCCCAGCATTTT	CASSQRTVPVPQHF
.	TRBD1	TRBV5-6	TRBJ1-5	TGTGCCAGCAGGCTCCAGGGGGCTAGCAATCAGCCCCAGCATTTT	CASRLQGASNQPQHF
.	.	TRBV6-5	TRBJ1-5	TGTGCCAGCACCAAAGGGGGGGGCGGGGAGCCCCAGCATTTT	CASTKGGGGEPQHF
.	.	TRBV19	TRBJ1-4	TGTGCCAGTAGTAAGAGGGAAGGTAATGAAAAACTGTTTTTT	CASSKREGNEKLFF
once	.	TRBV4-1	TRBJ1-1	TGCGCCAGCAGCCAACACCGGGTTACTGAAGCTTTCTTT	CASSQHRVTEAFF
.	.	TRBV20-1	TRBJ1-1	TGCAGTGCTAGTCGGGGGGGCGCGCGCACTGAAGCTTTCTTT	CSASRGGARTEAFF
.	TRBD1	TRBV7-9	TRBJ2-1	TGTGCCAGCAGCTTAACCGGGACAGGCCTCTACAATGAGCAGTTCTTC	CASSLTGTGLYNEQFF
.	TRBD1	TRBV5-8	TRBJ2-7	TGTGCCAGCAGCTTTAGGACAGGGGGTAGCTACGAGCAGTACTTC	CASSFRTGGSYEQYF
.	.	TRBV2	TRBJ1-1	TGTGCCAGCATCGAGGGGTCAGGGTTCGTGAACACTGAAGCTTTCTTT	CASIEGSGFVNTEAFF
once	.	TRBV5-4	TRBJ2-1	TGTGCCAGCAGCTTGGTTAAGGGGTCCTACAATGAGCAGTTCTTC	CASSLVKGSYNEQFF
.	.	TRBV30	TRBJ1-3	TGTGCCTGGATTTATCCGGGGGCTACCGGAAACACCATATATTTT	CAWIYPGATGNTIYF
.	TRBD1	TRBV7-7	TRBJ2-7	TGTGCCAGCAGTCGGGACAGGGGGTACGAGCAGTACTTC	CASSRDRGYEQYF
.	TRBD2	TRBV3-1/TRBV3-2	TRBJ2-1	TGTGCCAGCAGGCTAACTAGCGGGGGGTGGTACAATGAGCAGTTCTTC	CASRLTSGGWYNEQFF
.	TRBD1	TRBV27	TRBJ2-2	TGTGCCAGCAGTTTGTGGGGGACAGGGTCGTTTTCCCTCACCGGGGAGCTGTTTTTT	CASSLWGTGSFSLTGELFF
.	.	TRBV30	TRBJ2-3	TGTGCCTGGAGTATCGGCCTTACTAGCACAGATACGCAGTATTTT	CAWSIGLTSTDTQYF
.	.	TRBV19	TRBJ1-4	TGTGCCAGTAGTATAGTCACCGGGACCCCCAATGAAAAACTGTTTTTT	CASSIVTGTPNEKLFF
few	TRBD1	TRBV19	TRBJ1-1	TGTGCCAGTAGTAAGGGACAGGGTGGGACTGAAGCTTTCTTT	CASSKGQGGTEAFF
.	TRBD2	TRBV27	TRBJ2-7	TGTGCCAGCAGGACTAGCGGGGGCTCAGCGCAGTACTTC	CASRTSGGSAQYF
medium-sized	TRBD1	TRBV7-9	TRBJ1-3	TGTGCCAGCAGCTCACAGGGGGCAGCTGGAAACACCATATATTTT	CASSSQGAAGNTIYF
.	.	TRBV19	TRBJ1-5	TGTGCCAGTAGGGGGGGGGATCAGCCCCAGCATTTT	CASRGGDQPQHF
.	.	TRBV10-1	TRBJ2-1	TGCGCCAGCAGTGAAGGGCAGGTAATTGGGTCCTACAATGAGCAGTTCTTC	CASSEGQVIGSYNEQFF
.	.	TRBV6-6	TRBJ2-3	TGTGCCAGCAGCCAGGTCGCCGGCACAGATACGCAGTATTTT	CASSQVAGTDTQYF
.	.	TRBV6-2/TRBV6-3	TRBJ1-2	TGTGCCAGCAGTGCCGAACCGGGCGGAGGGGGCTACACCTTC	CASSAEPGGGGYTF
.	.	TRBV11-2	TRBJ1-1	TGTGCCAGCAGCTTAATCCGGGACACTGAAGCTTTCTTT	CASSLIRDTEAFF
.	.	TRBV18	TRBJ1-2	TGTGCCAGCTCAACGGGGGAGAAGTTTGGCTACACCTTC	CASSTGEKFGYTF
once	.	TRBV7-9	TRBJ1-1	TGTGCCAGCAGCAGTGAGGGGGGTCCTGAAGCTTTCTTT	CASSSEGGPEAFF
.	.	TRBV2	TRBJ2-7	TGTGCCAGCAGCCGACCGGGACCAGAGCAGTACTTC	CASSRPGPEQYF
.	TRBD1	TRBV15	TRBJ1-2	TGTGCCACCAGCAGAGAGGCAGGGGGAAGAGGCTACACCTTC	CATSREAGGRGYTF
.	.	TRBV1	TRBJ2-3	TGCACCAGCAGCCAAGCGGAGGGACTAGCGGGGGGGGCCCACGCAGATACGCAGTATTTT	CTSSQAEGLAGGAHADTQYF
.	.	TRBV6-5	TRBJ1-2	TGTGCCAGCAGTTACCAACTGGACTATGGCTACACCTTC	CASSYQLDYGYTF
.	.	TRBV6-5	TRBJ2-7	TGTGCCAGCAGTTACTCGGGGCAGGGCACCTACGAGCAGTACTTC	CASSYSGQGTYEQYF
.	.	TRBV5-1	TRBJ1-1	TGCGCCAGCAGTGGTGACACTGAAGCTTTCTTT	CASSGDTEAFF
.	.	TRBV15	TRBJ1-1	TGTGCCACCAGCAGAGTACAGAAGAACACTGAAGCTTTCTTT	CATSRVQKNTEAFF
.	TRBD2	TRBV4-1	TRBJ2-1	TGCGCCAGCAGCCAAGTTCCGGGGGGGGCGACCTACAATGAGCAGTTCTTC	CASSQVPGGATYNEQFF
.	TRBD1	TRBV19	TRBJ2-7	TGTGCCAGTAGTATAGGGACAGGGGGACCCTACGAGCAGTACTTC	CASSIGTGGPYEQYF
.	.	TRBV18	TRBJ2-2	TGTGCCAGCTCACCAAACACCGGGGAGCTGTTTTTT	CASSPNTGELFF
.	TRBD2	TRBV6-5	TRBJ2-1	TGTGCCAGCAGTTCCGGGACTAGCAATGAGCAGTTCTTC	CASSSGTSNEQFF
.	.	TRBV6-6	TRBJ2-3	TGTGCCAGCAGTTACTACCAGGGGACAGATACGCAGTATTTT	CASSYYQGTDTQYF
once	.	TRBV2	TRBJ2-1	TGTGCCAGCAGAGAGGACTCACCATCCTACAATGAGCAGTTCTTC	CASREDSPSYNEQFF
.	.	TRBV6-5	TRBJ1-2	TGTGCCAGCAGTTACTCGAGTAACCGGGCTTACTATGGCTACACCTTC	CASSYSSNRAYYGYTF
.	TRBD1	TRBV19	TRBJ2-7	TGTGCCAGTAGTATCGGGACAGGGGGCTCCTACGAGCAGTACTTC	CASSIGTGGSYEQYF
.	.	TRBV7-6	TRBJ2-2	TGTGCCAGCAGCTTAGGAGCCGGTCGTACCGGGGAGCTGTTTTTT	CASSLGAGRTGELFF
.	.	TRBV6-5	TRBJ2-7	TGTGCCAGCGGAGACTTATCCGAGCAGTACTTC	CASGDLSEQYF
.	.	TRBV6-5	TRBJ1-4	TGTGCCAGCAGCGCAGGTGCAACTAATGAAAAACTGTTTTTT	CASSAGATNEKLFF
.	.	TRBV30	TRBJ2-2	TGTGCCTGGAGAATCACAGGGCTGACCGGGGAGCTGTTTTTT	CAWRITGLTGELFF
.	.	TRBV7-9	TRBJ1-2	TGTGCCAGCAGCCCCAGTATGAACTATGGCTACACCTTC	CASSPSMNYGYTF
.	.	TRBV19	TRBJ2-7	TGTGCCAGTATTTCGCGGGACAGCCCCTACGAGCAGTACTTC	CASISRDSPYEQYF
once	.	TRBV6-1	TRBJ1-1	TGTGCCAGCAGTGAATTTCCGACGGGGAGTGACACTGAAGCTTTCTTT	CASSEFPTGSDTEAFF